The present T cell receptor beta chain was sequenced within a study of T-cell memory formation after mild COVID-19. This CDR3 spans 16 amino acids. Germline CDR1 is LGHDT and CDR2 is YNNKEL (reference sequence). The V and J ends lost 0 bases and 0 bases respectively, with 9 bases between them. Whole-study results and caveats: That cross-reactive memory joined was suggested by some responding clones appearing in pre-infection memory.

This clonotype has more than one count but fewer than ten. Its target is not known. TCRdb re-called the 5' RACE reads with MiXCR, one entry per CDR3 protein. Here the sample spans under 450,000 distinct CDR3 sequences, around a quarter being singletons. The sample consisted of PBMCs or a T cell subset sorted from them (not recorded which). This receptor was identified in an adult woman who had mild COVID-19 (a few samples of this study predate the infection). Cell type and time point are not known. This chain uses TRBV3-1 with TRBJ1-3; D ambiguous. The CDR3, as DNA: TGTGCCAGCAGCCAAGATTCGGCCTACTCTGGAAACACCATATATTTT. Translation gives CASSQDSAYSGNTIYF.